Following are 25 T cell receptor beta chains from one sample sequenced in a study of response to subunit inactivated influenza vaccine. TCRdb fed the RT-PCR reads into MiXCR, producing one record per CDR3 protein. The table has 500,000 to 600,000 distinct CDR3 sequences, approximately 7.6% seen once. The material was PBMCs from blood, obtained roughly 24 months after vaccination. These receptors originate from a man aged 45 to 70 who received an inactivated influenza vaccine.

The rearrangement links TRBV7-2 to TRBJ1-1; D is perhaps TRBD1 (5 bases). V was cut by 1 base and J by 7 bases, with 10 bases left in between. This CDR3 is built from 13 residues. The germline gives CDR1 SGHTA, CDR2 FQGNSA. The CDR3 protein is CASSLVLQGEAFF. CDR3 nucleotides: TGTGCCAGCAGCTTAGTACTTCAGGGTGAAGCTTTCTTT.

This clonotype was detected ten times or more. The chain recombines TRBV5-1 with TRBJ2-1, with 8 bases fitting TRBD1. The CDR3 contains 16 residues. CDR1 is SGHRS, CDR2 YFSETQ, per germline. The trim removed 2 bases at V and 9 bases at J, leaving 13 bases unmatched. DNA of the CDR3: TGCGCCAGCAGCTTAATATGGGCAGGGGGCTCGGTTGAGCAGTTCTTC. The encoded protein is CASSLIWAGGSVEQFF.

At least ten counts were recorded for this clonotype. V is TRBV24-1 and J is TRBJ2-7; D is unclear. The CDR3 length is 14 residues. Trimming removed 4 bases at V and 2 bases at J, with 11 bases between. In germline, CDR1 is KGHDR, CDR2 SFDVKD. In DNA form, the CDR3 reads TGTGCCACCAGTGACACTATTTGGCCCTACGAGCAGTACTTC. Residues: CATSDTIWPYEQYF.

This clonotype has more than one count but fewer than ten. The chain couples TRBV5-1 to TRBJ2-5, with 15 bases lining up with TRBD2. Losses at the gene ends were 4 bases for V and 0 bases for J; bases not matched to a gene: 4. The CDR3 sequence is 17 residues long. Germline lookup yields CDR1 SGHRS and CDR2 YFSETQ. For the CDR3, the DNA is TGCGCCAGCAGCCCTGGGACTAGCGGGGGGTACCAAGAGACCCAGTACTTC. Its protein product is CASSPGTSGGYQETQYF.

J is TRBJ2-7 and V is TRBV4-3; D is possibly TRBD2 (7 bases). The germline gives CDR1 LGHNA, CDR2 YSLEER. Trimming shortened V by 3 bases and J by 5 bases, and 14 bases separated the two germline ends. This CDR3 region has 14 residues. The CDR3 bases are TGCGCCAGCAGCCACGACCGGGGGGCCCACGAGCAGTACTTC. Its protein is CASSHDRGAHEQYF.

This clonotype occurred a few times. The chain combines TRBV4-2 with TRBJ1-4, with D possibly matching TRBD1 (6 bases). The CDR3 is made up of 16 amino acids. The V and J ends lost 0 bases and 8 bases respectively, with 16 bases between them. Germline CDR1 LGHNA, CDR2 YNFKEQ. The CDR3 reads CASSQDGPGAVEKLFF. For the CDR3, the DNA is TGTGCCAGCAGCCAAGATGGTCCGGGGGCAGTCGAAAAACTGTTTTTT.

This clonotype was picked up a small number of times. Here the CDR3 reads CAISDPVDGRWDTQYF. As DNA, the CDR3 is TGTGCCATCAGTGATCCCGTCGACGGCCGGTGGGATACGCAGTATTTT. The chain combines TRBV10-3 with TRBJ2-3; D is ambiguous. The CDR3 has 16 residues. Trimming pared 3 bases from V and 6 bases from J, leaving 19 bases between. The V gene's germline CDR1 is ENHRY and CDR2 SYGVKD.

The V and J genes are TRBV12-3 or TRBV12-4 and TRBJ2-3; 8 bases match TRBD2. This CDR3 spans 15 amino acids. The ends lost 3 bases at V and 6 bases at J; junction bases unmatched: 8. The CDR3 DNA follows: TGTGCCAGCAGTTTGTCAGCGGGAGTTTCGGATACGCAGTATTTT. Amino acid sequence: CASSLSAGVSDTQYF.

The sample holds many counts of this clonotype. V usage is TRBV5-1 and J usage is TRBJ2-7, with D possibly being TRBD2 (6 bases). The CDR3 consists of 14 residues. CDR1 and CDR2 (germline): SGHRS, YFSETQ. V shed 3 bases and J shed 6 bases, with 16 bases lying between them. In DNA form, the CDR3 reads TGCGCCAGCAGCTGGGGGGATCAACTCCCCGAGCAGTACTTC. Translated: CASSWGDQLPEQYF. The complete variable domain, with remaining parts taken from reference TRBV5-1 and TRBJ2-7, reads KAGVTQTPRYLIKTRGQQVTLSCSPISGHRSVSWYQQTPGQGLQFLFEYFSETQRNKGNFPGRFSGRQFSNSRSEMNVSTLELGDSALYLCASSWGDQLPEQYFGPGTRLTVT.

This clonotype was counted a few times. The gene calls are TRBV14 and TRBJ2-1, with 8 bases lining up with TRBD2. Germline CDR1 reads SGHDN; CDR2 reads FVKESK. The J segment lost 4 bases and the V segment lost 4 bases, leaving 9 bases of the junction unmatched. CDR3 length equals 16 residues. The CDR3 DNA is TGTGCCAGCAGCCGAGGAGCGGGAGCGGGTTACAATGAGCAGTTCTTC. As protein: CASSRGAGAGYNEQFF.

The V and J genes are TRBV4-3 and TRBJ1-2, with D possibly TRBD1 on 6 matching bases. This CDR3 comprises 17 residues. The V gene's germline CDR1 is LGHNA and CDR2 YSLEER. The V and J ends lost 0 bases and 0 bases respectively, with 14 bases between them. The CDR3 DNA reads as TGCGCCAGCAGCCAAGACCCTGATGGACAGACTAACTATGGCTACACCTTC. This codes for CASSQDPDGQTNYGYTF.

This clonotype was recorded a few times. The rearrangement joins TRBV7-9 to TRBJ2-5; D remains unclear. The CDR3 consists of 15 residues. The germline V gene encodes CDR1 SEHNR and CDR2 FQNEAQ (reference sequence). The V gene lost 0 bases and the J gene lost 8 bases, with 16 bases spanning the gap. The CDR3 spells CASSLASGSSATQYF. Here the CDR3 DNA reads TGTGCCAGCAGCTTAGCTTCAGGCAGCTCTGCCACCCAGTACTTC. The full variable domain, its missing parts supplied by reference TRBV7-9 and TRBJ2-5, is DTGVSQNPRHKITKRGQNVTFRCDPISEHNRLYWYRQTLGQGPEFLTYFQNEAQLEKSRLLSDRFSAERPKGSFSTLEIQRTEQGDSAMYLCASSLASGSSATQYFGPGTRLLVL.

This clonotype was observed many times. The CDR3 reads CSVDYVGTGTEQYF. The CDR3 DNA follows: TGCAGCGTTGACTACGTCGGGACAGGGACTGAGCAGTACTTC. V usage is TRBV29-1 and J usage is TRBJ2-7; 9 nucleotides align to TRBD1. The CDR3 is made up of 14 amino acids. The V segment lost 3 bases and the J segment 7 bases; nucleotides outside the gene matches: 10. Germline loops: CDR1 SQVTM, CDR2 ANQGSEA.

The CDR3 DNA follows: TGCAGTGCTCCCCCTTCGGGTAGCGGGGGATTCAATGAGCAGTTCTTC. Its protein is CSAPPSGSGGFNEQFF. The chain has TRBV20-1 and TRBJ2-1, with 9 bases aligning to TRBD2. J gave up 6 bases and V 5 bases, and 14 bases lay outside the gene matches. Germline V CDR1 and CDR2: DFQATT, SNEGSKA (reference sequence). This CDR3 spans 16 amino acids.

This chain connects TRBV7-9 to TRBJ2-3; TRBD2 matches at 10 bases. The CDR3 consists of 17 residues. J was trimmed by 3 bases and V by 2 bases; bases with no gene match: 8. Germline CDR1 reads SEHNR; CDR2 reads FQNEAQ (reference sequence). This chain's CDR3 is CASSLPRAGGPTDTQYF. For the CDR3, the DNA is TGTGCCAGCAGCTTACCGCGAGCGGGAGGGCCAACAGATACGCAGTATTTT.

This chain uses TRBV3-1 with TRBJ2-4, with 8 bases lining up with TRBD2. The CDR3 sequence is 15 residues long. V shed 1 base, J shed 3 bases, and the junction held 2 bases outside the gene matches. CDR1 LGHDT and CDR2 YNNKEL come from the germline V gene (reference sequence). The chain's CDR3 is CASSQGLAGKNIQYF. The DNA for the CDR3 is TGTGCCAGCAGCCAAGGGCTAGCGGGCAAAAACATTCAGTACTTC.

The table lists this clonotype with many counts. This chain uses TRBV12-3 or TRBV12-4 with TRBJ2-2; D ambiguous. This CDR3 is built from 13 residues. V was clipped by 5 bases and J by 6 bases, with 10 bases between them. The CDR3 DNA reads as TGTGCCAGCAGTACTCGAATGTCCGGGGAGCTGTTTTTT. Translated, it gives CASSTRMSGELFF.

The rearrangement joins TRBV6-1 to TRBJ2-3, with D maybe TRBD2 (6 bases). V was pared by 6 bases and J by 1 base, with 17 bases between. The CDR3 runs to 16 residues. CDR1 and CDR2 (germline): MNHNS, SASEGT. DNA for the CDR3: TGTGCCAGCAGCCCGGAGCGGGCTCGGGGCACAGATACGCAGTATTTT. It is translated as CASSPERARGTDTQYF.

The sample holds many counts of this clonotype. The DNA for the CDR3 is TGTGCCAGCAGTTTGGGGGGGTTCCAAAACATTCAGTACTTC. It is translated as CASSLGGFQNIQYF. This chain connects TRBV12-3 or TRBV12-4 to TRBJ2-4; 7 nucleotides line up with TRBD2. V shed 3 bases and J 5 bases; nucleotides not matched to a gene: 4. The CDR3 spans 14 residues.

This clonotype was seen many times. Here the CDR3 DNA reads TGTGCCAGTAGTATAGGTGGGCAGCACAATGAGCAGTTCTTC. Its protein product is CASSIGGQHNEQFF. The rearrangement uses TRBV19 and TRBJ2-1; no definite D call. The CDR3 is made up of 14 amino acids. V lost 1 base, J lost 5 bases, and 9 bases lay in between. CDR1 and CDR2 (germline): LNHDA, SQIVND (reference sequence). Full variable domain (rest looked up from reference TRBV19 and TRBJ2-1): DGGITQSPKYLFRKEGQNVTLSCEQNLNHDAMYWYRQDPGQGLRLIYYSQIVNDFQKGDIAEGYSVSREKKESFPLTVTSAQKNPTAFYLCASSIGGQHNEQFFGPGTRLTVL.

This rearrangement joins TRBV7-9 to TRBJ1-2; D remains ambiguous. The germline V and J ends were trimmed by 1 base and 6 bases, with 9 bases remaining between them. Germline V CDR1 and CDR2: SEHNR, FQNEAQ (reference sequence). The CDR3 is 13 residues long. The CDR3 reads CASSLGPRDGYTF. CDR3 nucleotides: TGTGCCAGCAGCTTAGGGCCGCGGGATGGCTACACCTTC.

The chain employs TRBV20-1 and TRBJ2-7; 7 nucleotides align to TRBD2. Per germline, CDR1 DFQATT and CDR2 SNEGSKA (reference sequence). CDR3 length equals 15 residues. V lost 0 bases to trimming and J lost 3 bases; unmatched junction nucleotides: 8. The CDR3 region is CSARDMRGSGYEQYF. The DNA for the CDR3 is TGCAGTGCTAGAGACATGCGGGGGTCGGGCTACGAGCAGTACTTC.

This clonotype was counted ten times or more. This chain uses TRBV28 with TRBJ2-1; 8 bases line up with TRBD2. Per the germline V gene, CDR1 is MDHEN and CDR2 is SYDVKM. V lost 5 bases and J lost 4; bases outside the gene matches: 10. This CDR3 is built from 16 residues. The CDR3 spells CASSGLLAGSYNEQFF. The DNA for the CDR3 is TGTGCCAGCAGTGGTCTCCTAGCGGGTAGTTACAATGAGCAGTTCTTC.

This clonotype came up many times. The V and J genes are TRBV10-2 and TRBJ2-7, with 8 bases that match TRBD1. CDR1 and CDR2 from the germline V gene are WSHSY and SAAADI. CDR3 length: 15 amino acids. The junction had 3 bases not matched to a gene; V was cut back by 0 bases and J by 2 bases. CDR3 amino acids: CASSESNRGTYEQYF. CDR3 DNA: TGCGCCAGCAGTGAGTCAAACAGGGGGACCTACGAGCAGTACTTC.

The chain is built from TRBV4-1 and TRBJ2-5; 10 bases are shared with TRBD2. The J segment lost 2 bases and the V segment lost 1 base, leaving 10 bases of the junction unmatched. The CDR3 spans 18 residues. CDR1 and CDR2 from the germline V gene are MGHRA and YSYEKL. The CDR3 coding sequence is TGCGCCAGCAGCCAAGCACTAGCGGGGAGTTTTCTGCAAGAGACCCAGTACTTC. This gives the protein CASSQALAGSFLQETQYF.